Each of the 27 T cell receptor beta chains below was sequenced from the same sample in a study of identifying expanded T cells in peripheral blood. Some clones are missing from TCRdb's copy, which holds only in-frame ones; the method was immunoSEQ multiplex PCR. The sample records approximately 110,000 clones, approximately 90% being singletons. The sample consisted of blood. The receptors derive from a person between 18 and 69 years old in good health.

The V call is TRBV27, the J call TRBJ2-3; TRBD2 matches at 8 bases. After removal of 0 bases from V and 0 bases from J, the junction contained 5 bases not matched to a gene. There are 17 residues in the CDR3. Germline V gene lookup returns CDR1 MNHEY and CDR2 SMNVEV (reference sequence). CDR3 sequence: CASSLSIIAGSTDTQYF. In nucleotides, the CDR3 is TGTGCCAGCAGTTTATCGATAATAGCGGGAAGCACAGATACGCAGTATTTT.

Comment on this clone: Other DNA sequences within the sample encode an identical CDR3. The rearrangement joins TRBV2 to TRBJ1-2; 8 bases match TRBD1. The junction had 16 bases not matched to a gene; V was cut back by 6 bases and J by 7 bases. There are 16 residues in the CDR3. Per the germline V gene, CDR1 is SNHLY and CDR2 is FYNNEI. This CDR3 reads CASSVGQVQGASGYTF. In DNA, the CDR3 is TGTGCCAGCAGCGTTGGCCAAGTCCAGGGGGCCTCTGGCTACACCTTC.

The V and J genes are TRBV5-1 and TRBJ1-1; D gene unclear. Germline V CDR1 and CDR2: SGHRS, YFSETQ. The CDR3 is made up of 13 amino acids. With 7 bases removed from V and 6 bases from J, the gap between germline ends came to 16 bases. The CDR3 nucleotides read TGCGCCAGCGTCCGGACGGCTAATCCTGAAGCTTTCTTT. Residues: CASVRTANPEAFF.

This clone was counted between two and nine times. This chain uses TRBV4-3 with TRBJ1-2; D unclear. V gave up 0 bases and J gave up 3 bases, with 14 bases separating them. CDR3 length equals 16 residues. CDR1 is LGHNA, CDR2 YSLEER, per germline. CDR3: CASSQDGSGPYYGYTF. DNA of the CDR3: TGCGCCAGCAGCCAAGACGGGTCAGGACCTTACTATGGCTACACCTTC.

V gene TRBV28 combines with J gene TRBJ1-1; 8 bases match TRBD1. V lost 7 bases to trimming and J lost 5 bases; unmatched junction nucleotides: 12. Germline V gene sequence: CDR1 MDHEN, CDR2 SYDVKM. This CDR3 comprises 15 residues. The CDR3 is CASMDRDWGSTEAFF. CDR3 nucleotide sequence: TGTGCCAGCATGGACAGGGATTGGGGTAGTACTGAAGCTTTCTTT.

This clone was seen a few times. The rearrangement uses TRBV5-4 and TRBJ1-2; D not resolved. V was cut by 3 bases and J by 2 bases, with 20 bases left in between. CDR3 length: 17 amino acids. Germline assignment: CDR1 SGHNT and CDR2 YYREEE (reference sequence). The CDR3 is CASSSGIQHASNYGYTF. The CDR3 nucleotides are TGTGCCAGCAGCTCAGGAATCCAGCACGCATCCAACTATGGCTACACCTTC.

The V call is TRBV27, the J call TRBJ2-2; TRBD1 matches at 7 bases. V lost 5 bases to trimming and J lost 6 bases; unmatched junction nucleotides: 12. Germline V gives CDR1 MNHEY, CDR2 SMNVEV (reference sequence). The length of the CDR3 is 16 residues. CDR3 region: CASSRQGPWMAGELFF. The CDR3 DNA is TGTGCCAGCAGTCGACAGGGCCCCTGGATGGCCGGGGAGCTGTTTTTT.

This clone occurred once. The chain uses TRBV11-2 and TRBJ1-6; unclear D gene. CDR1 SGHAT and CDR2 FQNNGV come from the germline V gene. V dropped 8 bases and J dropped 3 bases, with 11 bases sitting between them. The CDR3 loop spans 14 amino acids. CDR3 sequence (DNA): TGTGCCAGCTCGGGCCCCATCTATAATTCACCCCTCCACTTT. It encodes CASSGPIYNSPLHF.

This chain links TRBV15 with TRBJ2-1; 12 bases line up with TRBD2. CDR3 length equals 16 residues. V was clipped by 3 bases and J by 2 bases; unmatched bases: 2. CDR1 and CDR2 from the germline V gene are LNHNV and YYDKDF (reference sequence). CDR3 in amino acids: CATSSLAGGTYNEQFF. DNA for the CDR3: TGTGCCACCAGCAGCCTAGCGGGGGGGACCTACAATGAGCAGTTCTTC. The variable domain in full, completed from reference TRBV15 and TRBJ2-1, reads DAMVIQNPRYQVTQFGKPVTLSCSQTLNHNVMYWYQQKSSQAPKLLFHYYDKDFNNEADTPDNFQSRRPNTSFCFLDIRSPGLGDTAMYLCATSSLAGGTYNEQFFGPGTRLTVL.

The V gene is TRBV14, the J gene TRBJ1-1; possible D gene TRBD1, 6 bases. The CDR3 runs 17 residues. Trimming pared 3 bases from V and 1 base from J, leaving 18 bases between. CDR1 is SGHDN and CDR2 is FVKESK in the germline V gene. The CDR3 here is CASSQGALLLRNTEAFF. The CDR3 DNA reads TGTGCCAGCAGCCAGGGGGCCCTCCTGTTGAGGAACACTGAAGCTTTCTTT. The complete variable domain, with remaining parts taken from reference TRBV14 and TRBJ1-1, reads EAGVTQFPSHSVIEKGQTVTLRCDPISGHDNLYWYRRVMGKEIKFLLHFVKESKQDESGMPNNRFLAERTGGTYSTLKVQPAELEDSGVYFCASSQGALLLRNTEAFFGQGTRLTVV.

The genes are TRBV29-1 and TRBJ1-1; 10 nucleotides align to TRBD1. CDR1 is SQVTM, CDR2 ANQGSEA, per germline. CDR3 length: 13 amino acids. V lost 6 bases to trimming and J lost 6 bases; unmatched junction nucleotides: 7. CDR3 DNA sequence: TGCAGCGTGTCCGCCGGGACAGGGGCTGAAGCTTTCTTT. This encodes CSVSAGTGAEAFF.

J is TRBJ2-3 and V is TRBV6-4; D perhaps matches TRBD2 (6 bases). Germline lookup yields CDR1 MRHNA and CDR2 SNTAGT. CDR3 length: 16 residues. V was clipped by 5 bases and J by 1 base, with 16 bases between them. This CDR3 is CASSLSTSSGTDTQYF. CDR3 coding DNA: TGTGCCAGCAGTCTCTCCACTAGCTCCGGCACAGATACGCAGTATTTT.

The gene calls are TRBV5-6 and TRBJ1-1, with D tentatively TRBD1 (5 bases). CDR1 is SGHDT and CDR2 is YYEEEE in the germline V gene. V lost 4 bases and J 4 bases, leaving 14 bases between the germline ends. This CDR3 region has 14 residues. CDR3: CASSPGEGFTEAFF. The CDR3 coding sequence is TGTGCCAGCAGCCCTGGGGAGGGGTTCACTGAAGCTTTCTTT. The full variable domain, completed using reference TRBV5-6 and TRBJ1-1, is DAGVTQSPTHLIKTRGQQVTLRCSPKSGHDTVSWYQQALGQGPQFIFQYYEEEERQRGNFPDRFSGHQFPNYSSELNVNALLLGDSALYLCASSPGEGFTEAFFGQGTRLTVV.

This chain uses TRBV5-5 with TRBJ2-7, with D perhaps matching TRBD1 or TRBD2 (6 bases each). Germline V gives CDR1 SGHKS, CDR2 YYEKEE (reference sequence). V lost 3 bases and J 0 bases, leaving 16 bases between the germline ends. CDR3 length equals 16 residues. CDR3 amino acids: CASSSRGPLSSYEQYF. The CDR3 coding sequence is TGTGCCAGCAGCTCCCGGGGGCCACTAAGCTCCTACGAGCAGTACTTC.

This clone was seen once. The chain carries TRBV5-4 and TRBJ2-5, with 10 positions matching TRBD1. The end of the DNA aligns better with TRBJ2-7, so the J call may be wrong. CDR1 SGHNT and CDR2 YYREEE come from the germline V gene (reference sequence). This CDR3 spans 14 amino acids. The DNA of the CDR3 is TGTGCCAGCAGCTGGGGACAGGGGTCCTACGAGCAGTACTTC. Amino acids: CASSWGQGSYEQYF.

The chain uses TRBV6-5 and TRBJ1-6; D ambiguous. Per germline, CDR1 MNHEY and CDR2 SVGAGI. Trimming shortened V by 7 bases and J by 13 bases, and 17 bases separated the two germline ends. The CDR3 length is 13 residues. The CDR3 sequence: CASTLTRGYPLHF. The CDR3 bases are TGTGCCAGCACTTTGACCCGAGGTTACCCCCTCCACTTT.

This chain uses TRBV27 with TRBJ2-7; D is perhaps TRBD2 (7 bases). Between the trimmed V and J ends, which lost 6 bases and 3 bases, there was a span of 15 bases. The germline V gene has CDR1 MNHEY and CDR2 SMNVEV (reference sequence). This CDR3 spans 14 amino acids. The CDR3 DNA follows: TGTGCCAGCAGGCGGAGGGGGGGTTTCTACGAGCAGTACTTC. It is translated as CASRRRGGFYEQYF.

This chain joins TRBV5-4 and TRBJ2-3, with 7 positions matching TRBD2. There are 15 residues in the CDR3. V gave up 1 base and J gave up 3 bases; unmatched junction bases: 5. CDR1 and CDR2 from the germline V gene are SGHNT and YYREEE (reference sequence). Here the CDR3 DNA reads TGTGCCAGCAGCTTGTCGGGGGGTCGTACAGATACGCAGTATTTT. It encodes CASSLSGGRTDTQYF.

This clone was seen only once. A read error may account for a junction end that differs from germline. The chain recombines TRBV7-8 with TRBJ1-1; D is unresolved. CDR3 length: 15 residues. Germline V gene sequence: CDR1 SGHVS, CDR2 FQNEAQ. CDR3 nucleotide sequence: TGTGCCAGCAGCTTACGGTTGGGTGGGAACGCTGAAGCTTTCTTT. Amino acids: CASSLRLGGNAEAFF.

This clone appeared a single time. CDR3 sequence: CASSRTPGLARGETQYF. The DNA for the CDR3 is TGTGCCAGCAGCCGCACCCCGGGACTAGCGCGGGGGGAGACCCAGTACTTC. The rearrangement uses TRBV13 and TRBJ2-5; 10 bases agree with TRBD2. The V gene's germline CDR1 is PRHDT and CDR2 FYEKMQ (reference sequence). CDR3 size: 17 residues. The V gene end was trimmed by 5 bases and the J gene end by 5 bases; junction bases not matched to a gene: 14.

A remark on this clone: A junction boundary mismatches the germline segment, possibly from a read error. This chain uses TRBV7-8 with TRBJ1-2, with D possibly matching TRBD1 (5 bases). This CDR3 region has 14 residues. CDR1 is SGHVS and CDR2 is FQNEAQ in the germline V gene. CDR3 protein: CASSFTGTEHGYTF. The CDR3 DNA is TGTGCCAGCAGCTTTACCGGGACGGAACATGGTTACACCTTC.

This chain uses TRBV29-1 with TRBJ2-5, with D perhaps assigned TRBD1 or TRBD2 (5 bases each). The V end was cut by 4 bases, the J end by 5 bases, with 17 bases between. The CDR3 is made up of 14 amino acids. Germline CDR1 SQVTM, CDR2 ANQGSEA. CDR3 sequence (DNA): TGCAGCGTTGGGGATGTTGGGGGTTTGGAGACCCAGTACTTC. This codes for CSVGDVGGLETQYF.

The chain uses TRBV28 and TRBJ2-5, with 7 bases lining up with TRBD1. CDR3 size: 15 residues. Germline V gene data show CDR1 as MDHEN and CDR2 as SYDVKM. The V and J ends lost 5 bases and 5 bases, in that order; junction bases with no gene match: 11. CDR3 residues: CASSVRGGGRETQYF. The CDR3 DNA reads as TGTGCCAGCAGTGTCAGAGGGGGCGGCCGGGAGACCCAGTACTTC.

The chain carries TRBV4-3 and TRBJ1-1; D not certain. CDR3 length equals 14 residues. Per germline, CDR1 LGHNA and CDR2 YSLEER. Trimming removed 5 bases from V and 0 bases from J, with 10 bases in between. The CDR3 spells CASSFQNMNTEAFF. The CDR3 DNA reads as TGCGCCAGCAGCTTCCAGAACATGAACACTGAAGCTTTCTTT.

This chain links TRBV27 with TRBJ1-6; 7 nucleotides match TRBD1. The CDR3 loop spans 17 amino acids. Germline loops: CDR1 MNHEY, CDR2 SMNVEV (reference sequence). The V and J ends lost 5 bases and 3 bases, in that order; junction bases with no gene match: 10. The CDR3, as DNA: TGTGCCAGCAGTCCCTATGGGGACAGACTCTATAATTCACCCCTCCACTTT. Protein: CASSPYGDRLYNSPLHF.

The chain has TRBV9 and TRBJ2-1; 10 positions match TRBD1. CDR3 length: 18 residues. Per the germline V gene, CDR1 is SGDLS and CDR2 is YYNGEE. V dropped 3 bases and J dropped 4; count of bases not matched to a gene: 13. Here the CDR3 reads CASSAPKDRGPLYNEQFF. CDR3 DNA sequence: TGTGCCAGCAGCGCTCCGAAAGACAGGGGGCCTCTATACAATGAGCAGTTCTTC.

The chain couples TRBV4-2 to TRBJ1-6; D remains ambiguous. Trimming took off 4 bases at V and 9 bases at J, with 7 bases between the two ends. Germline V CDR1 and CDR2: LGHNA, YNFKEQ. The CDR3 contains 12 residues. CDR3 in DNA: TGTGCCAGCAGCCCCATGGGTTCACCCCTCCACTTT. It yields the protein CASSPMGSPLHF.